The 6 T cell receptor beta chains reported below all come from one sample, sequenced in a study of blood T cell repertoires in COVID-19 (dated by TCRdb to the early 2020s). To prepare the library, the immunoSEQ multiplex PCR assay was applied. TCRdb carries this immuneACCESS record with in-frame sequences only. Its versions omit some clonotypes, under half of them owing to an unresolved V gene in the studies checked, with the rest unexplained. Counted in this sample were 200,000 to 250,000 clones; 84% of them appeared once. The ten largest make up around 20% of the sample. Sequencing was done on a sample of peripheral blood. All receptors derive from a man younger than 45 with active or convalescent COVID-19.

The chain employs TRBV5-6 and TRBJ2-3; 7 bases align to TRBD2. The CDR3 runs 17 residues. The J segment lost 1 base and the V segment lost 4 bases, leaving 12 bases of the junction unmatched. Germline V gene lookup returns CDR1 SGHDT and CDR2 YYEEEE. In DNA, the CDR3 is TGTGCCAGCAGCGCGACAATATCTAGCGGACGCACAGATACGCAGTATTTT. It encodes CASSATISSGRTDTQYF.

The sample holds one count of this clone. The CDR3 spells CASSLRGPDTQYF. CDR3 nucleotides: TGTGCCAGCAGCCTCAGGGGCCCAGATACGCAGTATTTT. The V call is TRBV3-1 (or the pseudogene TRBV3-2), the J call TRBJ2-3; weak D call: TRBD1 (6 bases). Trimming took 4 bases from V and 4 from J, leaving 9 bases between them. This CDR3 is 13 amino acids long. Germline V CDR1 and CDR2: LGHDT, YNNKEL (reference sequence).

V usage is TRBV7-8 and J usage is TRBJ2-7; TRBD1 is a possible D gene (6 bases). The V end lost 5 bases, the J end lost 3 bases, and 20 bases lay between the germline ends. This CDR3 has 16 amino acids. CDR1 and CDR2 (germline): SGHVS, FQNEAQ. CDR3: CASSGRDTENLYEQYF. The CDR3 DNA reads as TGTGCCAGCAGCGGACGGGACACGGAAAACCTCTACGAGCAGTACTTC.

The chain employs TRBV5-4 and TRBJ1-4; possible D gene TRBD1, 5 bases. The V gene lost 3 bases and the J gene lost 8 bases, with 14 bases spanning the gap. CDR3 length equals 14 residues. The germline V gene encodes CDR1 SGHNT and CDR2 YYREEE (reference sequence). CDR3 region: CASSWGGTREKLFF. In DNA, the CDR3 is TGTGCCAGCAGCTGGGGGGGGACGCGCGAAAAACTGTTTTTT.

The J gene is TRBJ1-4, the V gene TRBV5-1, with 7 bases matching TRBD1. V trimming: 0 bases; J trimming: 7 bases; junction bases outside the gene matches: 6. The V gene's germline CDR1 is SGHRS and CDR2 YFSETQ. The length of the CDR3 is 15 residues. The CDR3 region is CASSLGQGLGEKLFF. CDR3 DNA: TGCGCCAGCAGCTTGGGACAGGGTTTGGGTGAAAAACTGTTTTTT.

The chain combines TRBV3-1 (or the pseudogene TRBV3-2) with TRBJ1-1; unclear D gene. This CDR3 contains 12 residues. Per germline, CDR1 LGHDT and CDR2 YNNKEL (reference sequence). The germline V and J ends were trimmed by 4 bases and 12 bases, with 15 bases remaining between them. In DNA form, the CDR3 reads TGTGCCAGCAGCCTTGAAAGGAGGGAATCTTTCTTT. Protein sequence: CASSLERRESFF.